This T cell receptor (beta chain) was captured by sequencing in a study of blood T cells in healthy people across ages. In the study overall: About one barcoded beta molecule was captured per two T cells (by template switching).

A second PCR, run for roughly 7 to 12 cycles, used a sample-barcoded 5' primer plus a J-beta primer mix. TCRdb reprocessed the 5' RACE reads via MiXCR and lists one record per CDR3 protein. The table lists about 1.8 million distinct CDR3 sequences, about 50% of them singletons, with approximately 2% in the top ten. Those donating, healthy Caucasian individuals from Russia, were aged about 6 to 100. Per individual sample, total RNA of at least 5.5 micrograms was extracted. Germline CDR1 reads MNHNY; CDR2 reads SVGAGI (reference sequence). This CDR3 contains 12 residues. V and J are TRBV6-6 and TRBJ2-4; no clear D. The DNA end is a closer match to TRBJ2-7, so the J assignment may be wrong. Material for sequencing was blood. The TCR sequence derives from a woman in her thirties or forties in good health. CDR3 nucleotides: TGTGCCAGCCAGCAAAACACCTACGAGCAGTACTTC. Translated: CASQQNTYEQYF.